These T cell receptor beta chains were read from a single sample in a study of blood T cell repertoires in COVID-19. TCRdb's copy holds only in-frame clones and misses some; the assay was immunoSEQ multiplex PCR. This table holds 200,000 to 250,000 clones, 75% to 90% found once. The sequencing sample was made of PBMCs or T cells enriched from blood (not recorded which). These receptors came from a man aged 50 or older who had been exposed to COVID-19. The CDR3 runs from the conserved cysteine through the conserved F or W. D genes are given only for firm matches. A clone size is listed for some rows: how often the clone was seen (once, few, many), or a class if it is expanded.

D gene	V gene	clone size	J gene	CDR3 protein	CDR3 DNA
TRBD2	TRBV3-1/TRBV3-2	.	TRBJ2-4	CASSLRGGRYIQYF	TGTGCCAGCAGCCTCCGGGGGGGCCGGTACATTCAGTACTTC
.	TRBV12-3/TRBV12-4	.	TRBJ1-5	CASSLSGKPQHF	TGTGCCAGCAGTTTATCCGGGAAGCCCCAGCATTTT
.	TRBV18	.	TRBJ1-1	CASSPGDPGLHTEAFF	TGTGCCAGCTCACCAGGTGACCCAGGACTCCACACTGAAGCTTTCTTT
TRBD1	TRBV9	.	TRBJ1-2	CASRPTTGGYGYTF	TGTGCCAGCAGACCCACGACAGGGGGCTATGGCTACACCTTC
.	TRBV5-1	.	TRBJ2-1	CASSLSSDAGEQFF	TGCGCCAGCAGCCTTTCGTCAGACGCGGGTGAGCAGTTCTTC
.	TRBV10-3	.	TRBJ1-4	CAISRGPATNEKLFF	TGTGCCATCAGCAGAGGCCCTGCAACTAATGAAAAACTGTTTTTT
.	TRBV5-1	.	TRBJ1-1	CASSLAPAGLNTEAFF	TGCGCCAGCAGCTTGGCCCCGGCAGGGTTAAACACTGAAGCTTTCTTT
TRBD2	TRBV9	.	TRBJ2-1	CASSEPGTSQGEQFF	TGTGCCAGCAGCGAACCCGGGACTAGCCAGGGTGAGCAGTTCTTC
.	TRBV7-2	.	TRBJ2-5	CASSLVGFQETQYF	TGTGCCAGCAGCTTAGTCGGTTTCCAAGAGACCCAGTACTTC
.	TRBV21-1	.	TRBJ2-2	CASSSPGTRNPTGELFF	TGTGCCAGCAGCTCCCCCGGGACTAGAAATCCCACCGGGGAGCTGTTTTTT
TRBD1	TRBV5-1	.	TRBJ2-5	CASSRTGWETQYF	TGCGCCAGCAGCCGGACAGGGTGGGAGACCCAGTACTTC
.	TRBV9	.	TRBJ2-5	CASSVAGLGETQYF	TGTGCCAGCAGCGTAGCGGGATTGGGTGAGACCCAGTACTTC
TRBD1	TRBV5-1	.	TRBJ1-1	CASSLGTGNTEAFF	TGCGCCAGCAGCCTAGGGACAGGGAACACTGAAGCTTTCTTT
.	TRBV15	.	TRBJ1-4	CATSRGGGEYNEKLFF	TGTGCCACCAGCCGAGGGGGGGGCGAGTATAATGAAAAACTGTTTTTT
.	TRBV30	.	TRBJ1-2	CAWSVRGGEVLSYGYTF	TGTGCCTGGAGTGTGCGAGGGGGGGAAGTCCTTTCCTATGGCTACACCTTC
TRBD1	TRBV6-5	.	TRBJ1-2	CASSPTGTGYGYTF	TGTGCCAGCAGTCCTACAGGGACAGGCTATGGCTACACCTTC
.	TRBV5-1	.	TRBJ2-5	CASSLDRETQYF	TGCGCCAGCAGCTTGGATCGAGAGACCCAGTACTTC
.	TRBV19	.	TRBJ1-5	CASSIAVSNQPQHF	TGTGCCAGTAGTATAGCCGTGAGCAATCAGCCCCAGCATTTT
TRBD1	TRBV2	.	TRBJ2-7	CASSERDSYEQYF	TGTGCCAGCAGTGAGAGGGACAGCTACGAGCAGTACTTC
.	TRBV6-5	.	TRBJ1-5	CASSLDRNQPQHF	TGTGCCAGCAGCCTTGACAGGAATCAGCCCCAGCATTTT
TRBD1	TRBV5-1	.	TRBJ2-2	CASSHNRDRGNTGELFF	TGCGCCAGCAGCCACAATCGGGACAGGGGAAACACCGGGGAGCTGTTTTTT
TRBD2	TRBV20-1	.	TRBJ2-1	CSASAASGRAGNEQFF	TGCAGTGCTAGTGCTGCTAGCGGGAGGGCCGGGAATGAGCAGTTCTTC
.	TRBV13	.	TRBJ1-4	CASTSWGETEKLFF	TGTGCCAGCACCAGCTGGGGGGAGACTGAAAAACTGTTTTTT
.	TRBV7-2	.	TRBJ2-7	CASSLNRNSYEQYF	TGTGCCAGCAGCTTAAACAGAAACTCCTACGAGCAGTACTTC
.	TRBV7-2	.	TRBJ1-2	CASSLAQGRSGYTF	TGTGCCAGCAGCTTAGCCCAGGGAAGAAGTGGCTACACCTTC
.	TRBV15	.	TRBJ1-4	CATSRAPGATEKLFF	TGTGCCACCAGCAGAGCGCCCGGAGCTACGGAAAAACTGTTTTTT
.	TRBV10-3	.	TRBJ1-2	CAISESGRDYGYTF	TGTGCCATCAGTGAGTCCGGCAGGGATTATGGCTACACCTTC
.	TRBV29-1	.	TRBJ1-2	CSVESSYGYTF	TGCAGCGTTGAATCCAGCTATGGCTACACCTTC
.	TRBV5-1	.	TRBJ1-6	CASSLEGHLTGGSPLHF	TGCGCCAGCAGCTTGGAAGGACACTTGACCGGTGGGTCACCCCTCCACTTT
.	TRBV5-1	.	TRBJ2-4	CASSLESWTSIQYF	TGCGCCAGCAGCTTGGAGTCCTGGACAAGCATTCAGTACTTC
.	TRBV12-5	.	TRBJ2-3	CASGNGGLDTQYF	TGTGCTAGTGGCAATGGAGGATTGGATACGCAGTATTTT
TRBD1	TRBV11-3	.	TRBJ1-6	CASSRDRRGGNSPLHF	TGTGCCAGCAGCCGGGACAGGAGAGGAGGGAATTCACCCCTCCACTTT
TRBD2	TRBV5-1	few	TRBJ2-3	CASSLGSLAGGTDTQYF	TGCGCCAGCAGCTTGGGGTCACTAGCGGGGGGCACAGATACGCAGTATTTT
TRBD2	TRBV7-6	.	TRBJ2-3	CASSSGTSGGAADTQYF	TGTGCCAGCAGCTCCGGGACTAGCGGGGGGGCGGCAGATACGCAGTATTTT
.	TRBV5-1	.	TRBJ2-2	CASSFHSDGELFF	TGCGCCAGCAGCTTTCACAGTGACGGGGAGCTGTTTTTT
.	TRBV4-2	.	TRBJ2-6	CASSQELLLSGANVLTF	TGTGCCAGCAGCCAAGAACTGTTGCTCTCTGGGGCCAACGTCCTGACTTTC
.	TRBV6-5	.	TRBJ2-3	CASSYSASSVDTQYF	TGTGCCAGCAGTTACTCGGCTAGCTCAGTAGATACGCAGTATTTT
.	TRBV30	.	TRBJ2-1	CAWSVGRDYNEQFF	TGTGCCTGGAGTGTAGGACGGGACTACAATGAGCAGTTCTTC
TRBD2	TRBV7-9	few	TRBJ2-7	CASSLEPGLGARPYEQYF	TGTGCCAGCAGCTTAGAGCCGGGACTAGGAGCCCGACCCTACGAGCAGTACTTC
TRBD2	TRBV5-1	.	TRBJ2-3	CASSHGRGGLDTQYF	TGCGCCAGCAGCCATGGCCGGGGGGGTCTTGATACGCAGTATTTT
TRBD1	TRBV28	.	TRBJ1-5	CASSRIDRDNQPQHF	TGTGCCAGCAGTCGGATCGACAGGGACAATCAGCCCCAGCATTTT
.	TRBV19	.	TRBJ1-1	CASNQQGQNTEAFF	TGTGCCAGTAATCAACAGGGACAGAACACTGAAGCTTTCTTT
.	TRBV6-5	.	TRBJ2-2	CARGSGTNTGELFF	TGTGCCAGAGGGTCGGGAACGAACACCGGGGAGCTGTTTTTT
.	TRBV10-3	.	TRBJ2-3	CAISDNTDTQYF	TGTGCCATCAGTGATAACACAGATACGCAGTATTTT
.	TRBV27	.	TRBJ1-2	CASSPSGLGGYTF	TGTGCCAGCAGCCCGTCGGGATTAGGAGGCTACACCTTC
.	TRBV19	.	TRBJ2-1	CASKNRGRGKLNEQFF	TGTGCCAGTAAAAACAGGGGGAGGGGGAAACTAAATGAGCAGTTCTTC
.	TRBV27	.	TRBJ1-2	CASSLIQGADGYTF	TGTGCCAGCAGCCTCATACAGGGAGCCGATGGCTACACCTTC
TRBD2	TRBV13	.	TRBJ2-1	CASSYAGTSGGNEQFF	TGTGCCAGCAGCTATGCCGGGACTAGCGGGGGCAATGAGCAGTTCTTC
.	TRBV2	.	TRBJ1-2	CASSAGEYGYTF	TGTGCCAGCAGTGCCGGGGAATATGGCTACACCTTC
TRBD2	TRBV7-3	.	TRBJ2-2	CASSPYGTSGTGELFF	TGTGCCAGCAGCCCATACGGGACTAGCGGCACCGGGGAGCTGTTTTTT
TRBD1	TRBV28	.	TRBJ1-2	CASSLPRQGILTYYGYTF	TGTGCCAGCAGTTTACCGAGACAGGGAATTTTGACCTACTATGGCTACACCTTC
.	TRBV7-9	.	TRBJ1-2	CASNRNYGYTF	TGTGCCAGCAACAGAAACTATGGCTACACCTTC
.	TRBV28	.	TRBJ1-1	CACGGGRTEAFF	TGTGCCTGCGGGGGGGGTCGCACTGAAGCTTTCTTT
.	TRBV19	once	TRBJ2-2	CASRTNSPGELFF	TGTGCCAGTAGAACAAACAGTCCCGGGGAGCTGTTTTTT
TRBD1	TRBV5-8	.	TRBJ1-1	CASSLDRGWNTEAFF	TGTGCCAGCAGCTTGGACAGGGGGTGGAACACTGAAGCTTTCTTT
.	TRBV5-1	.	TRBJ1-2	CASSSGTNNGYTF	TGCGCCAGCAGCTCCGGGACAAACAATGGCTACACCTTC
.	TRBV5-1	.	TRBJ2-2	CASRTGSTGELFF	TGCGCCAGCAGGACAGGAAGCACCGGGGAGCTGTTTTTT
.	TRBV9	.	TRBJ1-3	CASSVSTGFGNTIYF	TGTGCCAGCAGCGTTTCTACAGGGTTCGGAAACACCATATATTTT